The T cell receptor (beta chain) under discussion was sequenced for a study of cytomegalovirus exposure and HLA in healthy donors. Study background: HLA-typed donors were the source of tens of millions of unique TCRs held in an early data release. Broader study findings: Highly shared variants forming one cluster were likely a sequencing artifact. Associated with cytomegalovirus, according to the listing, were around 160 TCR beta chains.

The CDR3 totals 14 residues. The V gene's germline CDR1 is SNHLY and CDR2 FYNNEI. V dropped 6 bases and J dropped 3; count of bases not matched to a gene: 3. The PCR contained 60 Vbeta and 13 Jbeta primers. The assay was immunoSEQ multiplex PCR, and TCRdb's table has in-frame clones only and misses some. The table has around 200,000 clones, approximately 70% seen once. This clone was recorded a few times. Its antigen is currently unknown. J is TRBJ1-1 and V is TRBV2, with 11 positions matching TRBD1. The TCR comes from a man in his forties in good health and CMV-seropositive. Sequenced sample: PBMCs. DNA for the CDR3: TGTGCCAGCAGGGACAGGGGGCTTGACACTGAAGCTTTCTTT. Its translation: CASRDRGLDTEAFF.